This T cell receptor beta chain comes out of a study of CD4 T cells in relation to SARS-CoV-2 and coronaviruses. Overall study results and limits: Each donor contributed either pre-pandemic or post-infection samples, not both. Compared with monoreactive clones, crossreactive clones showed significantly weaker SARS-CoV-2 expansion.

CDR3 size: 15 residues. Germline lookup yields CDR1 SGHRS and CDR2 YFSETQ. The V and J ends lost 4 bases and 6 bases, in that order; junction bases with no gene match: 6. As regards this clone: The target antigen is unknown.

Deep TCR-beta sequencing used DNA from uncultured naive and memory CD4+ T cells. TCRdb keeps only in-frame clones here, not all; method: immunoSEQ multiplex PCR. The table shows about 55,000 clones, with roughly 85% occurring only once. The unexposed donors gave CD4+ T cells in 2011-2018, prior to COVID-19. Naive and memory CD4+ T cells were separated from cryopreserved PBMCs. This TCR was recovered from a human donor in good health. The specimen was memory CD4+ T cells from PBMCs. J is TRBJ1-5 and V is TRBV5-1; 11 bases align to TRBD1. Here the CDR3 DNA reads TGCGCCAGCAGCCGTTCCGGGACAGGGGGTCAGCCCCAGCATTTT. Translated, it gives CASSRSGTGGQPQHF.